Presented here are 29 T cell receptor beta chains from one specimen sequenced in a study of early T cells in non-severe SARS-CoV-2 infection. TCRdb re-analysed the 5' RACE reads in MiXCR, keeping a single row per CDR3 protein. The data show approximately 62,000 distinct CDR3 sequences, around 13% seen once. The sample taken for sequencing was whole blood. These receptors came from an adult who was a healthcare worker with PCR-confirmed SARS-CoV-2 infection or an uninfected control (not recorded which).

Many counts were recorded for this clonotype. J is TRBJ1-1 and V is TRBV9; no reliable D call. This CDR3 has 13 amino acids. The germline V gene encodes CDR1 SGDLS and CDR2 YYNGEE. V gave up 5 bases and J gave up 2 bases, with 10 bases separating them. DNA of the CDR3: TGTGCCAGCAGTACCGACTCCAACACTGAAGCTTTCTTT. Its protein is CASSTDSNTEAFF.

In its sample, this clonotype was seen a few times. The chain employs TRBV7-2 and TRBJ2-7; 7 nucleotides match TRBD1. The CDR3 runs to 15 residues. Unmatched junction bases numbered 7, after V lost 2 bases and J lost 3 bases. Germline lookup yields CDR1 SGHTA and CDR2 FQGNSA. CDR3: CASSLRGQLIYEQYF. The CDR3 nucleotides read TGTGCCAGCAGCTTAAGGGGACAGCTTATCTACGAGCAGTACTTC.

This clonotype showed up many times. The CDR3 DNA reads TGTGCCAGCAGTTTATCCCATAACAACGAGCAGTACTTC. It is translated as CASSLSHNNEQYF. The chain couples TRBV27 to TRBJ2-7; the D is unclear. The germline V and J ends were trimmed by 0 bases and 5 bases, with 8 bases remaining between them. Germline V CDR1 and CDR2: MNHEY, SMNVEV (reference sequence). CDR3 length: 13 residues.

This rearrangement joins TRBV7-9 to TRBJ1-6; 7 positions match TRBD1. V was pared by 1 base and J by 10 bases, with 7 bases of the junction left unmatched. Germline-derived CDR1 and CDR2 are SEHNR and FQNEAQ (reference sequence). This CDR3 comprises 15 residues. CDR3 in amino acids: CASSLGGDSESPLHF. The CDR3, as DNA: TGTGCCAGCAGCTTAGGCGGGGACAGTGAATCACCCCTCCACTTT. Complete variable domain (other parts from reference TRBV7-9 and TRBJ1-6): DTGVSQNPRHKITKRGQNVTFRCDPISEHNRLYWYRQTLGQGPEFLTYFQNEAQLEKSRLLSDRFSAERPKGSFSTLEIQRTEQGDSAMYLCASSLGGDSESPLHFGNGTRLTVT.

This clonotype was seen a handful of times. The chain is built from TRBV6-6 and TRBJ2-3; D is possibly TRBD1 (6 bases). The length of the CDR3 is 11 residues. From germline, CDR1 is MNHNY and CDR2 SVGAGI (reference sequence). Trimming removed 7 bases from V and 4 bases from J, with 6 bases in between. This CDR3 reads CASKGADTQYF. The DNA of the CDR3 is TGTGCCAGCAAGGGGGCAGATACGCAGTATTTT.

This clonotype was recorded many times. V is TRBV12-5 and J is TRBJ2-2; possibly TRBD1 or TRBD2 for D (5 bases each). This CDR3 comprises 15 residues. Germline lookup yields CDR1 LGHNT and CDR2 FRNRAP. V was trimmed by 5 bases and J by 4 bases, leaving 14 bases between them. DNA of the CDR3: TGTGCTAGTGGTACCGCTTCGGGGCGCACCGGGGAGCTGTTTTTT. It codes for CASGTASGRTGELFF.

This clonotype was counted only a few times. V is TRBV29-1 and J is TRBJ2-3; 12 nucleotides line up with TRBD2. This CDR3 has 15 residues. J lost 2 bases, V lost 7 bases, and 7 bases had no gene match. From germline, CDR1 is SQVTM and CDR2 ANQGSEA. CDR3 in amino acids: CSANGLAGPTDTQYF. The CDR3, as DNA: TGCAGCGCCAACGGACTAGCGGGGCCCACAGATACGCAGTATTTT.

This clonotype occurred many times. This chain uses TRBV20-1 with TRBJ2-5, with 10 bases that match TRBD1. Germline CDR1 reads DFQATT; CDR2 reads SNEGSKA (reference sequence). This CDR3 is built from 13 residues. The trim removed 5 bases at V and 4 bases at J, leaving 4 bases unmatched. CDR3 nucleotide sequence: TGCAGTGCTGAGGACAGGGGGGTAGAGACCCAGTACTTC. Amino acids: CSAEDRGVETQYF.

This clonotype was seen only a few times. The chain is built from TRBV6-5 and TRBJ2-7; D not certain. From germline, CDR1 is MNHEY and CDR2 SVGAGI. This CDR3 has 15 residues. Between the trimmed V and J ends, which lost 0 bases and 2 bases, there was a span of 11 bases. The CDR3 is CASSYSWLGTYEQYF. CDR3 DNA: TGTGCCAGCAGTTACTCGTGGCTTGGAACCTACGAGCAGTACTTC.

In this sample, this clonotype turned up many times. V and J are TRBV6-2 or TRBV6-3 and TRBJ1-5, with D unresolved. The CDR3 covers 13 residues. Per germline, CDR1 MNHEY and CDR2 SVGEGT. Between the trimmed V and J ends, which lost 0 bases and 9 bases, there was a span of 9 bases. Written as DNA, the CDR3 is TGTGCCAGCAGTTACTCGAGCGTCGCGCCCCAGCATTTT. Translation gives CASSYSSVAPQHF.

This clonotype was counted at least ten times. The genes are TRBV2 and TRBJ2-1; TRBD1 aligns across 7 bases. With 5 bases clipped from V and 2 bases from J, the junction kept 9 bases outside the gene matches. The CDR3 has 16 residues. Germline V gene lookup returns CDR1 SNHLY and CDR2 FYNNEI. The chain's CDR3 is CASSPRGQIPYNEQFF. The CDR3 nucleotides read TGTGCCAGCAGTCCCCGGGGACAGATTCCCTACAATGAGCAGTTCTTC.

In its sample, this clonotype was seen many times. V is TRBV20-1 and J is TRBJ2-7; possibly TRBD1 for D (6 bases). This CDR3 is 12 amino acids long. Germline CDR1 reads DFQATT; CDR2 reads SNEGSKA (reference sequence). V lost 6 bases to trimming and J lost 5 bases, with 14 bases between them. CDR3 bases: TGCAGTGCCGCCTATACAGGGAACGAGCAGTACTTC. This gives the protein CSAAYTGNEQYF.

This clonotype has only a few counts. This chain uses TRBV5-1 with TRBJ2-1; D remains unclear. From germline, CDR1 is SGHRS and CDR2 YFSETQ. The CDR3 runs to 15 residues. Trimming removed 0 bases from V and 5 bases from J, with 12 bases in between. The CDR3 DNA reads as TGCGCCAGCAGCTTGGCCGAGGCGACGAACAATGAGCAGTTCTTC. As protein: CASSLAEATNNEQFF.

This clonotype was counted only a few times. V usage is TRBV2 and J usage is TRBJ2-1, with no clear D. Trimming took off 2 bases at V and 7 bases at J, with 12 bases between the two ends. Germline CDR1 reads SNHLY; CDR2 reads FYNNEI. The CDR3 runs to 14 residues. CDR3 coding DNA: TGTGCCAGCAGTGAATTTGTCAGCTCTAATGAGCAGTTCTTC. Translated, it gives CASSEFVSSNEQFF.

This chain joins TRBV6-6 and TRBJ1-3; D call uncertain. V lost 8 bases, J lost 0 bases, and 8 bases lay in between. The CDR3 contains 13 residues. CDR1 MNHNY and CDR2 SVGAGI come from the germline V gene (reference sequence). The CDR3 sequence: CASGTNSGNTIYF. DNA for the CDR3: TGTGCCAGCGGCACTAACTCTGGAAACACCATATATTTT.

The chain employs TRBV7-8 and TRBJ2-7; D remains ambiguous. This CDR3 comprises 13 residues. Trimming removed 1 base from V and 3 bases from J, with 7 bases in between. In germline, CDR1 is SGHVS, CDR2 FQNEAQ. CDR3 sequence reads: CASSLGSGYEQYF. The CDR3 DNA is TGTGCCAGCAGCTTAGGCTCCGGCTACGAGCAGTACTTC.

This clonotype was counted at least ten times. The CDR3 loop is CASSVDPNSYEQYF. The DNA of the CDR3 is TGTGCCAGCAGCGTAGACCCTAATTCCTACGAGCAGTACTTC. The V call is TRBV9, the J call TRBJ2-7; D gene unclear. The germline V gene encodes CDR1 SGDLS and CDR2 YYNGEE. Trimming removed 0 bases from V and 1 base from J, with 8 bases in between. The CDR3 extends over 14 amino acids.

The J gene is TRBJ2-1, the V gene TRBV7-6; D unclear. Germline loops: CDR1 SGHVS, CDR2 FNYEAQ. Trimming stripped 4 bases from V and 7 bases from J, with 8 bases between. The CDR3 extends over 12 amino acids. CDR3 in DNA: TGTGCCAGCAGCTCACAAGTGAATGAGCAGTTCTTC. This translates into CASSSQVNEQFF.

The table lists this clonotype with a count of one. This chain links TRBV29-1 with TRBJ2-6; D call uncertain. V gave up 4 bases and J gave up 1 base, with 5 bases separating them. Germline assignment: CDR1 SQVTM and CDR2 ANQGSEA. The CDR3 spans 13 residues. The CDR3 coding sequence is TGCAGCGTTGCCGAGTCTGGGGCCAACGTCCTGACTTTC. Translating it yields CSVAESGANVLTF.

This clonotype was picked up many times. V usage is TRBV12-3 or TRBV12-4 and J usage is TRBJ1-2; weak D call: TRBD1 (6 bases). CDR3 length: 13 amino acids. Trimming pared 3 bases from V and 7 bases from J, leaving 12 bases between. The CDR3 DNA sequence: TGTGCCAGCAGTTTTAGGGGGGCGGGTGGCTACACCTTC. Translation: CASSFRGAGGYTF.

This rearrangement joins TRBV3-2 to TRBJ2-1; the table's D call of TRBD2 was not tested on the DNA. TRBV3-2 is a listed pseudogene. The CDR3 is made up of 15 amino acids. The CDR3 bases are TGTGCCAGCATCGCTAGGACCGTTCCACAGAATGAGCAGTTCTTC. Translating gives CASIARTVPQNEQFF.

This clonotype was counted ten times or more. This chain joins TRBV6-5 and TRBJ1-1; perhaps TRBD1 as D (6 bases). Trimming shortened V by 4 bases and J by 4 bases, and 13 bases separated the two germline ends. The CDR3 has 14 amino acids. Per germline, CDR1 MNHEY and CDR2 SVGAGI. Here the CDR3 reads CASSLNREVTEAFF. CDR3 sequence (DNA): TGTGCCAGCAGTTTAAACAGGGAAGTCACTGAAGCTTTCTTT.

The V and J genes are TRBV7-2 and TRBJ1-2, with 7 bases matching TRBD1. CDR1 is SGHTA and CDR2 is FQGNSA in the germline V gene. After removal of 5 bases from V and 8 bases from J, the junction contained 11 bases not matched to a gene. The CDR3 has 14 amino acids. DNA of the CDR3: TGTGCCAGCAGCCCCACTCCGACAGGGAACGGCTACACCTTC. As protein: CASSPTPTGNGYTF.

CDR3 amino acids: CASSPRTSGYNEQFF. CDR3 in DNA: TGTGCCAGCAGCCCCAGGACTAGCGGGTACAATGAGCAGTTCTTC. The chain has TRBV7-2 and TRBJ2-1; 11 bases align to TRBD2. CDR3 length: 15 residues. With V trimmed by 5 bases and J by 4 bases, 4 bases remained unmatched. Per the germline V gene, CDR1 is SGHTA and CDR2 is FQGNSA.

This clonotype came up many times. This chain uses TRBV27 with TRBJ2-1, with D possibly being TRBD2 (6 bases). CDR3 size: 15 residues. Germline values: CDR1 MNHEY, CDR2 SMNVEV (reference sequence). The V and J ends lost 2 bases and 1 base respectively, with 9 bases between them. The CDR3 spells CASSLAGTSYNEQFF. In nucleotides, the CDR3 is TGTGCCAGCAGTTTAGCGGGAACGTCCTACAATGAGCAGTTCTTC.

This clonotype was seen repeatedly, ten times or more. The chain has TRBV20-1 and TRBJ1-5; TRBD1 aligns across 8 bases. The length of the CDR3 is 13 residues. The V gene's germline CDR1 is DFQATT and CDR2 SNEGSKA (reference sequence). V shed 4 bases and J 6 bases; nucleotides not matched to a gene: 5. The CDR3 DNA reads TGCAGTGCTACGGACAGGGTGGGTCAGCCCCAGCATTTT. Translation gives CSATDRVGQPQHF.

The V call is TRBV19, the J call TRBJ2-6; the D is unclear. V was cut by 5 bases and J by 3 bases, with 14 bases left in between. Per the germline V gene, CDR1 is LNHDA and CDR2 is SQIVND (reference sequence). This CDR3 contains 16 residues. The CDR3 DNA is TGTGCCAGTAGTCCGGGCCCCTCGAGTGGGGCCAACGTCCTGACTTTC. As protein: CASSPGPSSGANVLTF.

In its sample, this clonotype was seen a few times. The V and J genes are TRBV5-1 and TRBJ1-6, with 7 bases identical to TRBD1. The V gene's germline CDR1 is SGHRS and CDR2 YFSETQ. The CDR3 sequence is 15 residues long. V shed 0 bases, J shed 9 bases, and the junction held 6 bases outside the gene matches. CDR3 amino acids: CASSLGTGLPSPLHF. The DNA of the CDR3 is TGCGCCAGCAGCTTGGGGACAGGCCTCCCTTCACCCCTCCACTTT. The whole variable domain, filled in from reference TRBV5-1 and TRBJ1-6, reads KAGVTQTPRYLIKTRGQQVTLSCSPISGHRSVSWYQQTPGQGLQFLFEYFSETQRNKGNFPGRFSGRQFSNSRSEMNVSTLELGDSALYLCASSLGTGLPSPLHFGNGTRLTVT.

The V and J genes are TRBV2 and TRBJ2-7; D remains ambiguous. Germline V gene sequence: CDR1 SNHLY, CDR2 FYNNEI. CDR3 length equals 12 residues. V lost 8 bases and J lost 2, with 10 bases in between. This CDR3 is CASGFRPYEQYF. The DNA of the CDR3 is TGTGCCAGCGGCTTTCGGCCCTACGAGCAGTACTTC.